This T cell receptor (beta chain) derives from a study of T cells in Graves' hyperthyroidism and ophthalmopathy. Findings and caveats of the study: Clonotypes that were expanded in thyroid above 0.001 mostly appeared in blood too. It was a median 6.5 months before onset that the model predicted ophthalmopathy.

Concerning this clonotype itself: The antigen remains undetermined.

Amplification targeted TCR beta CDR3 regions from RNA transcripts. Initially, a first-round RT-PCR of the TCR CDR3 employed the HTBI primer set. MiXCR, applied by TCRdb to the multiplex PCR reads, yields one record per CDR3 protein. This table has about 720,000 distinct CDR3 sequences, about 15% appearing once. CDR1 is SGHTA, CDR2 FQGNSA, per germline. The CDR3 covers 13 residues. Trimming pared 3 bases from V and 6 bases from J, leaving 12 bases between. The sample taken for sequencing was blood. This rearrangement joins TRBV7-2 to TRBJ2-7, with no clear D. The source of this sequence is a young man with Graves' hyperthyroidism. As DNA, the CDR3 is TGTGCCAGCAGCTTTAAACCCCCGTCCGAGCAGTACTTC. It codes for CASSFKPPSEQYF.